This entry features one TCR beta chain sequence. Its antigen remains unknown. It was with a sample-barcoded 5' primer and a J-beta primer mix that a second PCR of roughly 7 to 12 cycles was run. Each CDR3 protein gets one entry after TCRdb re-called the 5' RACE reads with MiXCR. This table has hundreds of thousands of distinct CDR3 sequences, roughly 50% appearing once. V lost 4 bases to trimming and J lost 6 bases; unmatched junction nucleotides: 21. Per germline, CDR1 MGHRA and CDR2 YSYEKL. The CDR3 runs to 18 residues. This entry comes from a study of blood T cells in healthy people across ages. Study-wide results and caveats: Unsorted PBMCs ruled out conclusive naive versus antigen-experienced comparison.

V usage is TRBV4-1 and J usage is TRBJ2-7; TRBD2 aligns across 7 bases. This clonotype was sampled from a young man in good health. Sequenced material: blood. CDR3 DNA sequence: TGCGCCAGCAGCCGAGAAACCCTAGCGGCGGGTGATGAAGGCGAGCAGTACTTC. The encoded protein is CASSRETLAAGDEGEQYF.